These T cell receptor beta chains were read from a single sample in a study of blood T cell repertoires in COVID-19. Profiled with immunoSEQ multiplex PCR; TCRdb holds only in-frame clones, not every one. The sample yields about 220,000 clones, around 86% seen once. The sample comprised peripheral blood. The origin of the receptors is a man aged 30-40 years who had recovered from COVID-19. CDR3s include the opening cysteine and the closing phenylalanine or tryptophan. Fields, in order: clone size, D gene, J gene, V gene, CDR3 protein, CDR3 DNA. The D gene is left open where the match is weak. Clone size is shown for a subset of rows, as once, few, many or a class of expanded clone.

>NA|NA|TRBJ2-7|TRBV2
CASSASYEQYF
TGTGCCAGCAGTGCGTCCTACGAGCAGTACTTC
>NA|TRBD2|TRBJ2-1|TRBV4-2
CASSQVAGGPGNEQFF
TGTGCCAGCAGCCAAGTAGCGGGGGGGCCTGGGAATGAGCAGTTCTTC
>NA|TRBD1|TRBJ1-1|TRBV5-1
CASRITTGGIEAFF
TGCGCCAGCAGGATTACCACAGGGGGCATAGAGGCTTTCTTT
>NA|TRBD2|TRBJ2-7|TRBV6-5
CASSTSGGASYEQYF
TGTGCCAGCTCGACTAGCGGGGGGGCCTCCTACGAGCAGTACTTC
>NA|NA|TRBJ1-2|TRBV14
CASSQDLRGIYGYTF
TGTGCCAGCAGCCAAGATTTACGGGGGATCTATGGCTACACCTTC
>NA|TRBD1|TRBJ1-4|TRBV5-4
CASSTTRGQGQKLFF
TGTGCCAGCAGCACTACGAGAGGACAGGGCCAAAAACTGTTTTTT
>NA|NA|TRBJ2-2|TRBV4-1
CASSQEGPFPGELFF
TGCGCCAGCAGCCAAGAGGGGCCGTTCCCCGGGGAGCTGTTTTTT
>NA|TRBD1|TRBJ1-2|TRBV19
CASSIDRTGVGYTF
TGTGCCAGTAGTATAGATCGCACAGGGGTTGGCTACACCTTC
>NA|NA|TRBJ1-6|TRBV2
CASRVESSYNSPLHF
TGTGCCAGCAGGGTTGAGAGCTCCTATAATTCACCCCTCCACTTT
>NA|TRBD1|TRBJ1-4|TRBV18
CASSPGTYGTGSEKLFF
TGTGCCAGCTCACCTGGCACGTATGGGACAGGGAGTGAAAAACTGTTTTTT
>NA|NA|TRBJ2-2|TRBV6-4
CASRGRFDTGELFF
TGTGCCAGCAGGGGGCGGTTTGACACCGGGGAGCTGTTTTTT
>NA|NA|TRBJ2-7|TRBV25-1
CASSASGGGYYEQYF
TGTGCCAGCAGTGCCTCGGGAGGGGGCTACTACGAGCAGTACTTC
>NA|NA|TRBJ1-1|TRBV19
CASRTGISYPGSEAFF
TGTGCCAGTAGAACCGGGATCTCTTACCCGGGTAGTGAAGCTTTCTTT
>NA|TRBD1|TRBJ1-4|TRBV5-6
CASSLDRGSVTNEKLFF
TGTGCCAGCAGCTTGGACAGGGGGTCCGTAACTAATGAAAAACTGTTTTTT
>few|TRBD2|TRBJ2-5|TRBV24-1
CATSRGDSEETQYF
TGTGCCACCTCGCGGGGGGACTCGGAAGAGACCCAGTACTTC
>few|TRBD1|TRBJ1-5|TRBV7-4
CASSLFFPQGARSQPQHF
TGTGCCAGCAGCTTATTCTTCCCACAGGGGGCTAGGAGTCAGCCCCAGCATTTT
>NA|NA|TRBJ1-1|TRBV29-1
CSAGGSGNTEAFF
TGCAGCGCTGGAGGGTCTGGGAACACTGAAGCTTTCTTT
>NA|TRBD2|TRBJ2-7|TRBV5-1
CASSFPASGGRYEQYF
TGCGCCAGCAGCTTTCCTGCCAGCGGGGGCCGGTACGAGCAGTACTTC
>NA|TRBD1|TRBJ1-1|TRBV19
CASTWGQMNTEAFF
TGTGCCAGTACCTGGGGACAGATGAACACTGAAGCTTTCTTT
>NA|NA|TRBJ2-5|TRBV29-1
CSVEKQGLGTQYF
TGCAGCGTTGAGAAACAGGGCCTCGGGACCCAGTACTTC
>NA|TRBD2|TRBJ2-5|TRBV3-1/TRBV3-2
CASSRTSGGAATQYF
TGTGCCAGCAGCCGGACTAGCGGGGGGGCCGCGACCCAGTACTTC
>NA|NA|TRBJ1-5|TRBV10-3
CAISESTQGNQPQHF
TGTGCCATCAGTGAGTCGACGCAGGGCAATCAGCCCCAGCATTTT
>NA|TRBD1|TRBJ2-7|TRBV27
CASSPYPGQGIYEQYF
TGTGCCAGCAGTCCCTATCCGGGACAGGGGATTTACGAGCAGTACTTC
>NA|NA|TRBJ1-1|TRBV5-1
CASSLGGLTEAFF
TGCGCCAGCAGCTTGGGGGGCCTCACTGAAGCTTTCTTT
>NA|NA|TRBJ2-3|TRBV19
CASSVQGRDTQYF
TGTGCCAGTAGTGTACAGGGGAGGGATACGCAGTATTTT
>NA|NA|TRBJ2-5|TRBV19
CASSISGFGIETQYF
TGTGCCAGTAGTATATCCGGGTTTGGAATAGAGACCCAGTACTTC
>NA|TRBD1|TRBJ1-2|TRBV12-5
CASGRDRVERNGYTF
TGTGCTAGTGGTCGGGACAGGGTTGAGAGGAATGGCTACACCTTC
>NA|NA|TRBJ2-1|TRBV5-1
CASCLSSYNEQFF
TGCGCCAGCTGTTTGAGCTCCTACAATGAGCAGTTCTTC
>NA|TRBD1|TRBJ2-2|TRBV6-5
CASSYGTGGPGELFF
TGTGCCAGCAGTTACGGGACAGGGGGACCCGGGGAGCTGTTTTTT
>NA|TRBD2|TRBJ2-7|TRBV7-9
CASSKTSGWYEQYF
TGTGCCAGCAGCAAAACTAGCGGTTGGTACGAGCAGTACTTC